The 2 T cell receptor beta chains below were found in one sample sequenced in a study of cytomegalovirus exposure and HLA in healthy donors. Primers for the PCR totalled 60 Vbeta and 13 Jbeta. TCRdb keeps only in-frame clones here, not all; method: immunoSEQ multiplex PCR. The sample yields about 190,000 clones, roughly 80% seen once. Specimen: PBMCs. Receptor source: a woman in her 30s in good health and CMV-seropositive.

The V and J genes are TRBV4-3 and TRBJ1-2; no reliable D call. Germline V gene data show CDR1 as LGHNA and CDR2 as YSLEER. V was shortened by 0 bases and J by 5 bases, with 10 bases between the two germline ends. The CDR3 covers 14 residues. The CDR3 sequence: CASSQDVGFYGYTF. The CDR3 nucleotides read TGCGCCAGCAGCCAAGATGTCGGTTTTTATGGCTACACCTTC.

This rearrangement joins TRBV5-4 to TRBJ1-3; D gene ambiguous. CDR1 and CDR2 from the germline V gene are SGHNT and YYREEE (reference sequence). This CDR3 region has 17 residues. The ends were cut back, 4 bases at V and 0 bases at J, with 17 bases in the middle. CDR3 amino acids: CASSRRGIGSSGNTIYF. CDR3 DNA: TGTGCCAGCAGCAGAAGAGGGATTGGTTCCTCTGGAAACACCATATATTTT.